This T cell receptor beta chain was captured by sequencing in a study of blood T cell repertoires in COVID-19. Across the whole study: Both acute and convalescent COVID-19 samples were obtained from the United States, Italy and Spain. Nucleic acid was either cDNA or gDNA, and it came from T cells, B-cell-depleted T cells, or PBMCs.

Original methodology: Reference gene primer amplification in the assay estimated nucleated cell counts. The assay was immunoSEQ multiplex PCR, and TCRdb's table has in-frame clones only and misses some. Clone size and the V and J calls come from that table; the DNA yielded D and trimming. The sample has tens of thousands of clones; around 89% are singletons. Trimming pared 6 bases from V and 2 bases from J, leaving 15 bases between. The CDR3 covers 15 residues. Per germline, CDR1 MDHEN and CDR2 SYDVKM. This sequence joins TRBV28 and TRBJ2-3; possibly TRBD2 for D (6 bases). This sequence was found in a human donor in a cohort sampled during active COVID-19. Sequencing used peripheral blood. The CDR3 region has the DNA TGTGCCAGCAGGGAACTGCGGGGATACACAGATACGCAGTATTTT. As protein: CASRELRGYTDTQYF.